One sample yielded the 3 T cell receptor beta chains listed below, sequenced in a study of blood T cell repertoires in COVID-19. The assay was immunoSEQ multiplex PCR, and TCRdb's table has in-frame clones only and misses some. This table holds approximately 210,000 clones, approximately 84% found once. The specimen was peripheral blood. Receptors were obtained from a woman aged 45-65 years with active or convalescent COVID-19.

CDR3 in DNA: TGTGCCAGCAGCCAAAGCGGGAATGTAGATACGCAGTATTTT. This translates into CASSQSGNVDTQYF. The J gene is TRBJ2-3, the V gene TRBV9, with TRBD2 matching 7 bases. The germline gives CDR1 SGDLS, CDR2 YYNGEE. The ends lost 4 bases at V and 5 bases at J; junction bases unmatched: 7. This CDR3 spans 14 amino acids.

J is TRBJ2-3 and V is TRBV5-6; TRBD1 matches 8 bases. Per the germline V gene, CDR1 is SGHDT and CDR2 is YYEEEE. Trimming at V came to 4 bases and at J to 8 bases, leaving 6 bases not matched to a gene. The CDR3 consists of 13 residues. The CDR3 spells CASSPQGERTQYF. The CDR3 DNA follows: TGTGCCAGCAGCCCACAGGGGGAGCGTACGCAGTATTTT.

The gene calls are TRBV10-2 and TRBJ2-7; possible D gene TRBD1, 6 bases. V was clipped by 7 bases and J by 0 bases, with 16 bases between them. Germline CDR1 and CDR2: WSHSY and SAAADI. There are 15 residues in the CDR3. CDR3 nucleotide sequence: TGCGCCAGCACCCAGGGACAAGCCAACTCCTACGAGCAGTACTTC. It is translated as CASTQGQANSYEQYF.